This T cell receptor (beta chain) was captured in a study of CD8+CD57+ T cells in acquired aplastic anemia (dated by TCRdb to 2016 to 2019). Broadly, across the study: On average, sorted CD4+ and CD8+ cells yielded 3.2 ug of extracted DNA, with a range of roughly 0.17 to 30 ug. CD8+CD57+ expansion was defined as a frequency above the mean frequency observed in healthy subjects.

Patients chosen for sequencing had shown expansion of CD8+CD57+ cells by flow cytometry. All patients had severe acquired aplastic anemia diagnosed by International Study of Aplastic Anemia and Agranulocytosis and Camitta criteria. No patient had received any therapy when blood was sampled. In the study, sorted CD4+ and CD8+ blood T cells from patients with severe aplastic anemia and from healthy subjects underwent deep sequencing of TCR repertoires. Patients were enrolled under clinicaltrials.gov protocols 00001620, 01623167, 00001397, 00071045, 00081523 and 00961064 in the USA. Ficoll-Paque density gradient centrifugation was used to isolate peripheral blood mononuclear cells. CD4+ and CD8+ T cells were sorted by FACS or magnetic beads before DNA extraction. Study-level results and caveats: Over 25 CD8+ CDR3 sequences were found in both patients and controls but appeared to be highly expressed in patients and within the immunodominant clones of the patients. Patients and healthy controls showed no significant difference in CD8+ Simpson's diversity (P=0.060).

This clonotype has a handful of counts. Its target antigen remains unknown. No qualities accompany the bases; no much larger clone lies one base away. Genomic DNA served as template for TCR beta VDJ combination and CDR3 sequence profiling. An Illumina HiSeq 2000 was the platform used for TCR repertoire sequencing. Per the authors' processing: Repertoires were assessed using TRBV/TRBJ rearrangement plots, CDR3 size and DJ length profiles, and Simpson's diversity index. Whichever DNA sequence was most abundant in the deep sequencing data was defined as the immunodominant clone. CDR3 amino acid sequences were checked for sharing between subjects and were compared against published repertoires and the VDJdb database. TCRdb ran its own pipeline on the public reads, namely fastp trimming at Q25 and MiXCR clone calling, and kept in-frame beta chains. Every distinct CDR3 protein forms one entry, paired with its most common genes and DNA. The V and J calls and clone size are TCRdb's, not the authors'. The sample profile shows 160,000 or so distinct CDR3 sequences; around half of them were found once. Roughly 2.9% of the sample belongs to the ten largest clones.

The CDR3 sequence holds 16 residues, the cysteine and phenylalanine included. The read is trimmed to its CDR3 DNA, 48 bases read in frame from base 1. V drops 3 bases and J drops 1 base, leaving 9 bases in between. The germline V gene yields KGHDR for CDR1 and SFDVKD for CDR2. Sequenced material: sorted CD4+, CD8+, or CD8+CD57+ T cells (not recorded which) from PBMCs. This receptor was identified in a human donor with aplastic anemia. The chain joins TRBV24-1 to TRBJ2-6; a weak D assignment points to TRBD2 (5 bases agree). Here is the DNA: TGTGCCACCAGTGATACCGGACTGTCTGGGGCCAACGTCCTGACTTTC. It translates to CATSDTGLSGANVLTF.